These 6 T cell receptor beta chains were all obtained from the same sample, sequenced in a study of blood T cell repertoires in COVID-19 (dated by TCRdb to 2020 to 2021). The receptor library was made with the immunoSEQ multiplex PCR assay. Held by TCRdb, this immuneACCESS table contains in-frame sequences only and omits some clones. Under half of the omission traces to an unresolved V gene where checked; the cause of the rest is unknown. The sample contains tens of thousands of clones, approximately 80% of them found a single time. The ten largest clonotypes hold around 4.3% of the sample. The sample consisted of peripheral blood. The receptors shown here come from a woman aged 60 to 75 with acute or convalescent COVID-19.

This clone appeared once. The chain couples TRBV5-1 to TRBJ2-3; D unclear. This CDR3 has 12 amino acids. Deletions cut 2 bases from V and 2 bases from J, with 3 bases between. Per germline, CDR1 SGHRS and CDR2 YFSETQ. In DNA, the CDR3 is TGCGCCAGCAGCTTTTACACAGATACGCAGTATTTT. Translating gives CASSFYTDTQYF.

The gene calls are TRBV5-6 and TRBJ2-2; 12 bases are a match to TRBD2. Germline V lookup: CDR1 SGHDT, CDR2 YYEEEE. The CDR3 contains 14 residues. The junction had 1 base not matched to a gene; V was cut back by 3 bases and J by 7 bases. The CDR3 DNA reads as TGTGCCAGCAGCTGGACTAGCGGGGTCGGGGAGCTGTTTTTT. This translates into CASSWTSGVGELFF.

This clone was picked up one time. The genes are TRBV7-7 and TRBJ2-5; D perhaps matches TRBD1 (6 bases). V lost 0 bases and J 6 bases, leaving 11 bases between the germline ends. Germline assignment: CDR1 SSHAT and CDR2 FNYEAQ (reference sequence). This CDR3 is built from 14 residues. The CDR3 spells CASSLATGMQTQYF. The CDR3 bases are TGTGCCAGCAGCTTAGCTACAGGGATGCAGACCCAGTACTTC.

The chain uses TRBV29-1 and TRBJ1-4; possible D gene TRBD1, 6 bases. Germline assignment: CDR1 SQVTM and CDR2 ANQGSEA. The V end was cut by 4 bases, the J end by 6 bases, with 12 bases between. This CDR3 contains 13 residues. CDR3 sequence (DNA): TGCAGCGTTGGAGAACAGGGTCATGAAAAACTGTTTTTT. It codes for CSVGEQGHEKLFF.

The rearrangement links TRBV5-1 to TRBJ2-7; tentatively, D is TRBD2 (6 bases). Germline assignment: CDR1 SGHRS and CDR2 YFSETQ. V lost 5 bases, J lost 0 bases, and 12 bases lay in between. This CDR3 contains 14 residues. The CDR3 DNA reads as TGCGCCAGCAGAGGGACTGTCAGCTCCTACGAGCAGTACTTC. Residues: CASRGTVSSYEQYF.

CDR3 protein: CASSPQNVIGGNEQFF. DNA for the CDR3: TGTGCCAGTAGTCCACAAAACGTCATCGGGGGTAATGAGCAGTTCTTC. V usage is TRBV19 and J usage is TRBJ2-1; TRBD2 might be the D (6 bases). This CDR3 comprises 16 residues. Trimming took off 5 bases at V and 7 bases at J, with 21 bases between the two ends. Per germline, CDR1 LNHDA and CDR2 SQIVND (reference sequence).